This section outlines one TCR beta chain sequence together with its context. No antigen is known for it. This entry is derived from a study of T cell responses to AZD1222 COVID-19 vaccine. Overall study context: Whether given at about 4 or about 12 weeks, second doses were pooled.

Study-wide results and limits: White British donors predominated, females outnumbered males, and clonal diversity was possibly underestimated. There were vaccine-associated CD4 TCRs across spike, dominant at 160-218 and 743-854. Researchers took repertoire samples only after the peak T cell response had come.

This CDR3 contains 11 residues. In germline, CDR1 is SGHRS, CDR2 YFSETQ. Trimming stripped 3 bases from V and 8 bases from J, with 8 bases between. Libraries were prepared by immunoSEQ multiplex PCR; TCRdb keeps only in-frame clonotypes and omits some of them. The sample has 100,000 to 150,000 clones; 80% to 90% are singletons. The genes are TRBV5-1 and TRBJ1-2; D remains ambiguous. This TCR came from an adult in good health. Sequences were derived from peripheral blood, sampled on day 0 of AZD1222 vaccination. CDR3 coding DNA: TGCGCCAGCAGCTCCTCGGGGGGCTACACCTTC. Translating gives CASSSSGGYTF.